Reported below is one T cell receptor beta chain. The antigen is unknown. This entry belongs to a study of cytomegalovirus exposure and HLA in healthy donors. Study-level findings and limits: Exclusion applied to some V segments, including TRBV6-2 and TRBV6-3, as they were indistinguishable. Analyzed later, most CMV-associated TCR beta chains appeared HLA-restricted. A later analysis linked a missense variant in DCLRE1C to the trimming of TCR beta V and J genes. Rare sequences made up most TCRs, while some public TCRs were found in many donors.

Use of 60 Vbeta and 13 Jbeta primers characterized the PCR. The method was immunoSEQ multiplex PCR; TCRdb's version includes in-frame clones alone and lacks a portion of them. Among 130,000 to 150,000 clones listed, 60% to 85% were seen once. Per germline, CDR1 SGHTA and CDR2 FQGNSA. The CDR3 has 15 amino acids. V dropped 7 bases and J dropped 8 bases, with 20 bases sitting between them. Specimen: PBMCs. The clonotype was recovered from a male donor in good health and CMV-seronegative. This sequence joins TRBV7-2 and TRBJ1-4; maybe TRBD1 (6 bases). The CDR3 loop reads CASTETGKVGEKLFF. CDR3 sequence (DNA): TGTGCCAGCACGGAAACAGGGAAAGTAGGGGAAAAACTGTTTTTT.